The entry that follows covers one T cell receptor beta chain sequence. This clone's antigen is unknown. One base away there is no much larger clone; base qualities are not given. This specimen comes from a study of cytomegalovirus exposure and HLA in healthy donors (dated by TCRdb to about 2017). A note on the overall study: A later analysis indicated that the 95 to 150 validation repertoires were generated on the platform also employed for the 650 to 850 repertoires of the first cohort. The study aimed to test whether cataloging public T cell receptors could reveal signatures of past pathogen exposure. Along with the roughly 610-subject first cohort, a separate validation cohort of over 90 different subjects was used. High-throughput TCR immunosequencing, statistical association of individual TCRs with disease status, and machine learning were combined to predict cytomegalovirus infection status.

The donors were included in the validation cohort of some 120 subjects, a group kept apart from the approximately 700-subject first cohort. The library came from the immunoSEQ multiplex PCR assay. Per the original workflow: A statistical classification framework was built to diagnose cytomegalovirus status from the catalog of TCR beta chain sequences. TCRdb provides this immuneACCESS table in a form limited to in-frame rearrangements. Some clones are lacking; in checked studies, under half of them reflect an unresolved V gene, and why the rest are absent is not known. The V and J calls and clone size come from that table; D and trimming were worked out from the DNA. The sample has around 74,000 clones on record, 70% to 90% of them singletons. Around 3% of the sample is held by the ten biggest clonotypes. The paper's findings and limits, for the study overall: Across donors, most TCR sequences were observed very rarely, whereas some public TCRs were present in many individuals. In vitro tests confirmed that a few of the cytomegalovirus-associated TCR beta chains recognize cytomegalovirus antigens. In a later analysis, TCRs clustered in the first cohort were found to also tend to co-occur in the approximately 120 validation repertoires, with 94% of cluster scores above 0. The study gave a list of under 200 TCR beta chains associated with cytomegalovirus. A later analysis had no HLA typing for the validation cohort, so co-occurrence there was scored across all 130 or so repertoires. The classifier was reported to diagnose cytomegalovirus status with high specificity and sensitivity in both the original and validation cohorts. The authors suggested that the approach could potentially be extended to other disease states and immunological phenotypes.

The germline V gene encodes CDR1 SGHTA and CDR2 FQGNSA. After removal of 4 bases from V and 5 bases from J, the junction retains 11 bases not matched to a gene. The CDR3 starts with the cysteine, ends with the phenylalanine, and has 16 residues. The retained sequence is limited to the CDR3, 48 bases, with the frame set at the first base. The sample was PBMCs. The clonotype comes from a man aged 25-40 years in good health and CMV-seronegative. The V gene is TRBV7-2 and the J gene is TRBJ1-5; 7 junctional bases match TRBD1. The CDR3 loop reads CASSSQIGGQDQPQHF. The nucleotide sequence is given as TGTGCCAGCAGCTCACAAATAGGGGGCCAGGATCAGCCCCAGCATTTT.